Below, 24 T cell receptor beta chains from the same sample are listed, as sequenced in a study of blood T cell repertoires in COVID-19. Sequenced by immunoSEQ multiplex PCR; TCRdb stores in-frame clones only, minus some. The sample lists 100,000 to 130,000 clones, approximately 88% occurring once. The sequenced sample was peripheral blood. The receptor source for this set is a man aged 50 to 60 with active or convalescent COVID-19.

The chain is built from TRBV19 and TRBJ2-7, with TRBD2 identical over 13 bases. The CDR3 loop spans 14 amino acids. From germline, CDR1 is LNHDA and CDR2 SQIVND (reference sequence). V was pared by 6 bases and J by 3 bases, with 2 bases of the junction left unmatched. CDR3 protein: CASSRLAGGYEQYF. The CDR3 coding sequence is TGTGCCAGTAGCCGACTAGCGGGAGGCTACGAGCAGTACTTC.

This CDR3 is CASGSPRSGSGNEQFF. For the CDR3, the DNA is TGTGCTAGTGGTTCCCCTCGTAGCGGGAGTGGAAATGAGCAGTTCTTC. J is TRBJ2-1 and V is TRBV12-5, with TRBD2 identical over 9 bases. The CDR3 loop spans 16 amino acids. Losses at the gene ends were 4 bases for V and 7 bases for J; bases not matched to a gene: 11. The V gene's germline CDR1 is LGHNT and CDR2 FRNRAP.

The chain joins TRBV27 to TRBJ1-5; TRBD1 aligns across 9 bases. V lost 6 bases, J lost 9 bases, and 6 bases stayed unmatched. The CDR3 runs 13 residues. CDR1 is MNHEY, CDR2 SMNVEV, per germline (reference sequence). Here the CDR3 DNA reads TGTGCCAGCAGACTGACAGGGGGAGGGCCCCAGCATTTT. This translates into CASRLTGGGPQHF.

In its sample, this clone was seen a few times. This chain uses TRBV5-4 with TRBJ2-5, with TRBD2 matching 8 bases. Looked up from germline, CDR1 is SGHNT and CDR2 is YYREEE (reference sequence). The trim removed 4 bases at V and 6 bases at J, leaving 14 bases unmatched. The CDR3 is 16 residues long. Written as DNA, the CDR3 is TGTGCCAGCAGCCCGATGCTAGCGGAGCGGGGGAAGACCCAGTACTTC. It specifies CASSPMLAERGKTQYF.

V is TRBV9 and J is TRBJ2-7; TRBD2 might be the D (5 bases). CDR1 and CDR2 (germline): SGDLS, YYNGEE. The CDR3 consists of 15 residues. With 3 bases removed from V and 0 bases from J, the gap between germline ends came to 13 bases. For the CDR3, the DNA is TGTGCCAGCAGCGACGGCAGTGGAGGCTCCTACGAGCAGTACTTC. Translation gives CASSDGSGGSYEQYF.

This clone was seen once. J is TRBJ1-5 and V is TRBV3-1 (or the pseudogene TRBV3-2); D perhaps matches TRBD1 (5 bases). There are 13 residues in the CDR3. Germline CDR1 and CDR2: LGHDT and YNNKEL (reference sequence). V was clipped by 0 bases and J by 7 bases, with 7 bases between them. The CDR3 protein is CASSQDRGQPQHF. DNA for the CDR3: TGTGCCAGCAGCCAAGATCGGGGGCAGCCCCAGCATTTT.

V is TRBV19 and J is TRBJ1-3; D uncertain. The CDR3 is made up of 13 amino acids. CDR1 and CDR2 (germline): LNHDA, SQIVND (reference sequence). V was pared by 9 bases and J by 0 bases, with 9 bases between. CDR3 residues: CASLHSSGNTIYF. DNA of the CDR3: TGTGCCAGCTTACACAGCTCTGGAAACACCATATATTTT.

This CDR3 is CASSQDLGDEKLFF. CDR3 DNA: TGCGCCAGCAGCCAAGATCTAGGAGATGAAAAACTGTTTTTT. The rearrangement joins TRBV4-3 to TRBJ1-4; no reliable D call. The V gene lost 0 bases and the J gene lost 6 bases, with 8 bases spanning the gap. The CDR3 has 14 amino acids. Germline loops: CDR1 LGHNA, CDR2 YSLEER.

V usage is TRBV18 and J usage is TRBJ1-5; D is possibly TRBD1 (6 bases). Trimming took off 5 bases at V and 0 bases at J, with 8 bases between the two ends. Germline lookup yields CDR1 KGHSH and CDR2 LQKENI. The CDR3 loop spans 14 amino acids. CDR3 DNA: TGTGCCAGCTCATACAGGGATAGCAATCAGCCCCAGCATTTT. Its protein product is CASSYRDSNQPQHF.

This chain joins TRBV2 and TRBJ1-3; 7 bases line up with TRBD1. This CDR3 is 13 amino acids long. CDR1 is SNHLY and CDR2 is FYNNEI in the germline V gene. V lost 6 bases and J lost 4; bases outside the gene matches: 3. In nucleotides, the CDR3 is TGTGCCAGCAGGACAGGGTTGGGAAACACCATATATTTT. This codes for CASRTGLGNTIYF.

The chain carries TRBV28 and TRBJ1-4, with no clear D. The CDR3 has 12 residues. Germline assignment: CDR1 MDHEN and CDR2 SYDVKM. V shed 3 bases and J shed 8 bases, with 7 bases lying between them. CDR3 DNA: TGTGCCAGCAGTTTCTTGGGCGAAAAACTGTTTTTT. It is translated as CASSFLGEKLFF.

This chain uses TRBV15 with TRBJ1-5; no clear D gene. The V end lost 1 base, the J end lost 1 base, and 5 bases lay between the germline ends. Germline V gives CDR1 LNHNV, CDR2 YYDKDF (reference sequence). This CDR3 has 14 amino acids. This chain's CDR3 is CATSRVSSNQPQHF. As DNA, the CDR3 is TGTGCCACCAGCAGAGTCTCGAGCAATCAGCCCCAGCATTTT.

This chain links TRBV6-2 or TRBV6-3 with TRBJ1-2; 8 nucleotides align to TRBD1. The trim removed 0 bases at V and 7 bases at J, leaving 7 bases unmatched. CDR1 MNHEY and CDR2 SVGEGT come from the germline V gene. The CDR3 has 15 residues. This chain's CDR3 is CASSYSAGGLSGYTF. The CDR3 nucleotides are TGTGCCAGCAGTTACTCTGCAGGGGGCTTGTCTGGCTACACCTTC.

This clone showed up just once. The CDR3 nucleotides read TGTGCCAGCAGCGCAACCACAGGGGGCAATCAGCCCCAGCATTTT. Translating it yields CASSATTGGNQPQHF. This chain joins TRBV9 and TRBJ1-5, with TRBD1 identical over 7 bases. The CDR3 consists of 15 residues. Per the germline V gene, CDR1 is SGDLS and CDR2 is YYNGEE. V gave up 3 bases and J gave up 2 bases; unmatched junction bases: 5.

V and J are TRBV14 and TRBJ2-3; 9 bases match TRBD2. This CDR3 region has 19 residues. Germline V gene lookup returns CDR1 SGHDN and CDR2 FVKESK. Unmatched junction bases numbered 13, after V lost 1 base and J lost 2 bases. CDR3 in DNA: TGTGCCAGCAGCCAAGGCCATAGCGGGAGAATGGGTACCACAGATACGCAGTATTTT. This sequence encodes CASSQGHSGRMGTTDTQYF.

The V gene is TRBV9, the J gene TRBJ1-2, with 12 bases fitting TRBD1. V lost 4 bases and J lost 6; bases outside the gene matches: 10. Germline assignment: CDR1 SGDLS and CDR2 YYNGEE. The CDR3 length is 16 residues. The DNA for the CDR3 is TGTGCCAGCAGCCCCGCCCCGGGACAGGGGGCCCATGGCTACACCTTC. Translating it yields CASSPAPGQGAHGYTF.

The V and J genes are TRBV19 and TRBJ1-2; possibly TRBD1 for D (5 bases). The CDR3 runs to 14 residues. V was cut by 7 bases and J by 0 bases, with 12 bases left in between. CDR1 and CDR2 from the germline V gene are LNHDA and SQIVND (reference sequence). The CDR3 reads CASMQGTANYGYTF. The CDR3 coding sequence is TGTGCCAGTATGCAGGGTACGGCTAACTATGGCTACACCTTC.

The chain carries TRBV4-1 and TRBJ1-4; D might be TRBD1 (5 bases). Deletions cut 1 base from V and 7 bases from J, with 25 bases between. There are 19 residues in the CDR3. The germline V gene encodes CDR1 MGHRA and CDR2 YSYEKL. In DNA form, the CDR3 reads TGCGCCAGCAGCCAAGGGAGGCGGGGACCGCCCTGGGGTATTGAAAAACTGTTTTTT. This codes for CASSQGRRGPPWGIEKLFF.

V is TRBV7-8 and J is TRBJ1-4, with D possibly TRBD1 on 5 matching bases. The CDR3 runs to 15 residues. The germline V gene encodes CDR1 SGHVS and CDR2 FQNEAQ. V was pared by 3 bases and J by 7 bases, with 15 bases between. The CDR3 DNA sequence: TGTGCCAGCAGCTTCTCAAGGGGAACCGGTGAAAAACTGTTTTTT. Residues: CASSFSRGTGEKLFF. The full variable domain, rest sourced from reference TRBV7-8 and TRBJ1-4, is GAGVSQSPRYKVAKRGQDVALRCDPISGHVSLFWYQQALGQGPEFLTYFQNEAQLDKSGLPSDRFFAERPEGSVSTLKIQRTQQEDSAVYLCASSFSRGTGEKLFFGSGTQLSVL.

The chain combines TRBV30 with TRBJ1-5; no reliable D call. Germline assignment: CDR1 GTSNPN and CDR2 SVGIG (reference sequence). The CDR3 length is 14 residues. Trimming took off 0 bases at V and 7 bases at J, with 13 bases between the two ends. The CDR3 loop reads CAWSVRVFGQPQHF. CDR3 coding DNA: TGTGCCTGGAGTGTACGGGTTTTCGGACAGCCCCAGCATTTT.

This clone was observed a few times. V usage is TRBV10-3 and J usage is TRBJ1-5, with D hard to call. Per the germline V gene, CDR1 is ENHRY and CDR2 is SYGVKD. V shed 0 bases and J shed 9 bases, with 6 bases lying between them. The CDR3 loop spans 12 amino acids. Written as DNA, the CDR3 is TGTGCCATCAGTGAGTCCTCAGGGCCCCAGCATTTT. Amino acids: CAISESSGPQHF.

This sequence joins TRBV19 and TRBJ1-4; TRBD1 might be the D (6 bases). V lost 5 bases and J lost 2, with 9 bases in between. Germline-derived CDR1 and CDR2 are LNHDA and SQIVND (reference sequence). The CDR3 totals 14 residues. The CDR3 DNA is TGTGCCAGTAGTTCCGGACAGACTAATGAAAAACTGTTTTTT. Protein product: CASSSGQTNEKLFF.

The CDR3 loop reads CASSRRTGGEQYF. The CDR3 DNA is TGTGCCAGCAGCCGTCGGACAGGGGGCGAGCAGTACTTC. V and J are TRBV7-8 and TRBJ2-7, with TRBD1 matching 10 bases. After removal of 5 bases from V and 6 bases from J, the junction contained 4 bases not matched to a gene. The CDR3 is 13 residues long. CDR1 is SGHVS, CDR2 FQNEAQ, per germline.

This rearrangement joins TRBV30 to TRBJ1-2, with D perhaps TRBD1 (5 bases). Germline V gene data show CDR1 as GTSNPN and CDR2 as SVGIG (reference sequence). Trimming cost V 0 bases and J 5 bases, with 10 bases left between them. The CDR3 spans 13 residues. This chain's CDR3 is CAWSVGGEYGYTF. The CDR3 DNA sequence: TGTGCCTGGAGTGTTGGGGGGGAATATGGCTACACCTTC.